What follows describes a single TCR beta chain. The sample comes from a study of blood T cell repertoires in COVID-19. In the study's own analysis: Estimation of nucleated cell counts was performed using reference gene primer amplification. Some clones are missing from TCRdb's copy, which holds only in-frame ones; the method was immunoSEQ multiplex PCR. That table gives V, J and clone size, and the DNA gave D and trimming. The table has fewer than 250,000 clones, over 75% seen once. The sample was peripheral blood. The source is a woman between 35 and 50 years old with acute or convalescent COVID-19.

The CDR3 here is CASSPGQVAETQYF. The CDR3 region has the DNA TGTGCCAGCAGTCCGGGACAGGTCGCAGAGACCCAGTACTTC. The chain combines TRBV27 with TRBJ2-5; 8 positions match TRBD1. There are 14 residues in the CDR3. V was pared by 5 bases and J by 4 bases, with 6 bases of the junction left unmatched. Germline V gene lookup returns CDR1 MNHEY and CDR2 SMNVEV (reference sequence).